The 17 T cell receptor beta chains below come from one sample, sequenced in a study of OX40 agonist ivuxolimab in advanced cancers. The method was immunoSEQ multiplex PCR; TCRdb's version includes in-frame clones alone and lacks a portion of them. The table shows 45,000 to 60,000 clones, with around 90% occurring only once. This sample comprised CD4+ or CD8+ T cells sorted from blood, obtained in a trial of the OX40 agonist ivuxolimab. These receptors were taken from an adult with an advanced solid tumor such as melanoma, head and neck, liver or kidney cancer.

The genes are TRBV9 and TRBJ2-3; D is unclear. The CDR3 is made up of 14 amino acids. The germline V gene has CDR1 SGDLS and CDR2 YYNGEE. V lost 6 bases and J lost 0, with 11 bases in between. The CDR3: CASTPTESTDTQYF. Written as DNA, the CDR3 is TGTGCCAGCACCCCGACGGAAAGCACAGATACGCAGTATTTT.

The rearrangement joins TRBV7-9 to TRBJ1-1, with a tentative D call TRBD1 (5 bases). With 5 bases removed from V and 1 base from J, the gap between germline ends came to 11 bases. The CDR3 is 14 amino acids. Germline V gives CDR1 SEHNR, CDR2 FQNEAQ (reference sequence). For the CDR3, the DNA is TGTGCCAGCAGCCAAGACAGCGAGAACACTGAAGCTTTCTTT. Amino acids: CASSQDSENTEAFF.

The chain uses TRBV4-1 and TRBJ1-4; 7 bases fit TRBD1. V lost 3 bases and J lost 8; bases outside the gene matches: 12. The CDR3 consists of 16 residues. Per germline, CDR1 MGHRA and CDR2 YSYEKL. The CDR3 DNA reads TGCGCCAGCAGCCAGAGGGGAAGGGGGCAGGGAGAAAAACTGTTTTTT. Translating it yields CASSQRGRGQGEKLFF.

The chain recombines TRBV9 with TRBJ2-7; no clear D. Germline loops: CDR1 SGDLS, CDR2 YYNGEE. V dropped 0 bases and J dropped 2 bases, with 9 bases sitting between them. The CDR3 extends over 14 amino acids. CDR3 residues: CASSVAGLAYEQYF. The CDR3, as DNA: TGTGCCAGCAGCGTAGCGGGTCTCGCCTACGAGCAGTACTTC.

The chain carries TRBV19 and TRBJ2-7; 12 nucleotides match TRBD2. The CDR3 covers 15 residues. Germline V gene lookup returns CDR1 LNHDA and CDR2 SQIVND (reference sequence). J gave up 2 bases and V 4 bases, and 3 bases lay outside the gene matches. CDR3 in amino acids: CASSTRLAGAYEQYF. DNA for the CDR3: TGTGCCAGTAGTACCCGACTAGCGGGGGCCTACGAGCAGTACTTC.

The chain couples TRBV5-1 to TRBJ2-7, with D maybe TRBD2 (5 bases). Germline-derived CDR1 and CDR2 are SGHRS and YFSETQ. There are 13 residues in the CDR3. The germline V and J ends were trimmed by 6 bases and 6 bases, with 16 bases remaining between them. CDR3 sequence: CASTVSGNGEQYF. The CDR3 coding sequence is TGCGCCAGCACCGTGTCGGGGAACGGCGAGCAGTACTTC.

The chain joins TRBV19 to TRBJ2-1; the D gene is possibly TRBD2 (5 bases). CDR1 LNHDA and CDR2 SQIVND come from the germline V gene (reference sequence). The CDR3 is made up of 13 amino acids. V shed 6 bases and J shed 5 bases, with 11 bases lying between them. The DNA of the CDR3 is TGTGCCAGTAGGGTAGGCGGGCACAATGAGCAGTTCTTC. It yields the protein CASRVGGHNEQFF.

This clone was observed once. The gene calls are TRBV29-1 and TRBJ1-2; the D gene is possibly TRBD1 (6 bases). This CDR3 spans 12 amino acids. The ends were cut back, 7 bases at V and 4 bases at J, with 13 bases in the middle. Germline CDR1 reads SQVTM; CDR2 reads ANQGSEA. CDR3 sequence reads: CSGGGRRYGYTF. Written as DNA, the CDR3 is TGCAGCGGAGGGGGACGACGCTATGGCTACACCTTC.

V and J are TRBV10-3 and TRBJ2-5; D is unresolved. V was shortened by 4 bases and J by 1 base, with 7 bases between the two germline ends. The CDR3 extends over 13 amino acids. Germline-derived CDR1 and CDR2 are ENHRY and SYGVKD. The CDR3 region is CAISGRTQETQYF. Here the CDR3 DNA reads TGTGCCATCAGTGGACGGACCCAAGAGACCCAGTACTTC.

The chain is built from TRBV30 and TRBJ2-7, with D possibly being TRBD2 (5 bases). V lost 0 bases, J lost 3 bases, and 6 bases lay in between. This CDR3 has 12 amino acids. Germline loops: CDR1 GTSNPN, CDR2 SVGIG (reference sequence). The CDR3 nucleotides read TGTGCCTGGAGTGTGGGGAGCTACGAGCAGTACTTC. Protein product: CAWSVGSYEQYF.

V usage is TRBV6-6 and J usage is TRBJ1-2, with 8 bases matching TRBD1. Unmatched junction bases numbered 11, after V lost 0 bases and J lost 8 bases. The CDR3 has 16 amino acids. Germline V gene sequence: CDR1 MNHNY, CDR2 SVGAGI (reference sequence). The CDR3 loop is CASSYSSGATGVGYTF. The CDR3 region has the DNA TGTGCCAGCAGTTACTCGAGTGGCGCGACAGGGGTCGGCTACACCTTC.

This clone is deemed medium-sized. This sample also contains other DNA sequences that code for the same CDR3. The chain has TRBV2 and TRBJ1-2; D may be TRBD1 (6 bases). Trimming left V 2 bases short and J 5 bases short, with 9 bases between. CDR1 SNHLY and CDR2 FYNNEI come from the germline V gene. The CDR3 length is 13 residues. The CDR3 loop is CASSEPGDYGYTF. In DNA, the CDR3 is TGTGCCAGCAGTGAACCAGGGGATTATGGCTACACCTTC.

J is TRBJ1-1 and V is TRBV2, with TRBD1 identical over 7 bases. Germline CDR1 SNHLY, CDR2 FYNNEI. The CDR3 totals 13 residues. Losses at the gene ends were 6 bases for V and 3 bases for J; bases not matched to a gene: 4. CDR3 protein: CASRTGLDTEAFF. CDR3 nucleotides: TGTGCCAGCAGGACAGGGTTGGACACTGAAGCTTTCTTT.

The chain recombines TRBV19 with TRBJ2-1; D unresolved. The V and J ends lost 7 bases and 3 bases respectively, with 10 bases between them. Germline CDR1 LNHDA, CDR2 SQIVND (reference sequence). This CDR3 spans 13 amino acids. The CDR3 DNA follows: TGTGCCAGTATTACAGCGAGCTACAATGAGCAGTTCTTC. Protein product: CASITASYNEQFF.

The table lists this clone with a few counts. This sequence joins TRBV7-9 and TRBJ2-3; 11 positions match TRBD1. The CDR3 covers 16 residues. CDR1 is SEHNR, CDR2 FQNEAQ, per germline (reference sequence). The junction had 2 bases not matched to a gene; V was cut back by 1 base and J by 2 bases. The CDR3 sequence is CASSLGDRGDTDTQYF. The CDR3 nucleotides are TGTGCCAGCAGCTTAGGGGACAGGGGGGACACAGATACGCAGTATTTT.

This sequence joins TRBV6-1 and TRBJ2-1; TRBD2 agrees at 7 bases. With 5 bases clipped from V and 6 bases from J, the junction kept 10 bases outside the gene matches. The length of the CDR3 is 15 residues. The germline V gene encodes CDR1 MNHNS and CDR2 SASEGT. CDR3 nucleotide sequence: TGTGCCAGCAGTCCCGGCGGGACTAAGGCCAATGAGCAGTTCTTC. Protein product: CASSPGGTKANEQFF.

This clone was observed once. The chain carries TRBV11-3 and TRBJ2-1, with TRBD2 matching over 9 bases. Germline V CDR1 and CDR2: SGHNT, YENEEA. The CDR3 is made up of 16 amino acids. V was clipped by 7 bases and J by 9 bases; unmatched bases: 16. The CDR3 DNA reads as TGTGCCAGCACCGGAAGGTGGCTAGCGGGATCTGGTGAGCAGTTCTTC. As protein: CASTGRWLAGSGEQFF. Variable domain in full (rest from reference TRBV11-3 and TRBJ2-1): EAGVVQSPRYKIIEKKQPVAFWCNPISGHNTLYWYLQNLGQGPELLIRYENEEAVDDSQLPKDRFSAERLKGVDSTLKIQPAELGDSAVYLCASTGRWLAGSGEQFFGPGTRLTVL.